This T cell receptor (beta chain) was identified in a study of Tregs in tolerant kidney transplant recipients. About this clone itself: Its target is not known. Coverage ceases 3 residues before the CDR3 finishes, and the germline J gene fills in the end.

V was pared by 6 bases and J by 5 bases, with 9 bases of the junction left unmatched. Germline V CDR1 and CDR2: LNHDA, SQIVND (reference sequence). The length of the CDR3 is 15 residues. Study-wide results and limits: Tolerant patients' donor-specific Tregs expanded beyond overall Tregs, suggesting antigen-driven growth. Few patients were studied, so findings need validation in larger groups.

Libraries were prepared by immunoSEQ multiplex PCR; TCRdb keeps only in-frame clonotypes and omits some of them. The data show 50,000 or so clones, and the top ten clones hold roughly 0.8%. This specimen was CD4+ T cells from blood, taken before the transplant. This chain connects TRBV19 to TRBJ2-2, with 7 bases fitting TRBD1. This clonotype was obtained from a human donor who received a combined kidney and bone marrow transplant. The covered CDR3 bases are TGTGCCAGTAGCCAGGCAGGGGGAGTTACCGGGGAG. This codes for CASSQAGGVTGE. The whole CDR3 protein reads CASSQAGGVTGELFF.